The clone carrying this TCR beta chain turned up a few times. Its specificity is not known. The primer mix had 60 Vbeta and 13 Jbeta primers. Repertoires were generated with immunoSEQ multiplex PCR, while TCRdb's copy carries only in-frame clones and drops some. The sample yields over 120,000 clones, less than 85% seen once. The data derive from a study of cytomegalovirus exposure and HLA in healthy donors. Overall study findings and caveats: Trimming of TCR beta V- and J-genes showed a link, identified in a later analysis, to a missense DCLRE1C variant. Available immune exposure information covered CMV serostatus only. Most TCR sequences were uncommon, yet certain public TCRs appeared in many donors.

The CDR3 has 14 amino acids. From germline, CDR1 is WSHSY and CDR2 SAAADI. V lost 8 bases, J lost 5 bases, and 8 bases stayed unmatched. Though probably carrying unrecorded immune exposures, donors were nominally healthy at sampling. The rearrangement joins TRBV10-2 to TRBJ1-5; 8 positions agree with TRBD1. The TCR was taken from a man younger than 35 in good health and CMV-seropositive. The sequencing input was PBMCs. The CDR3 region has the DNA TGCGCCAGCGGGGGGCAGGGGGCCCATCAGCCCCAGCATTTT. Protein: CASGGQGAHQPQHF.